The subject of this entry is one TCR beta chain. Its antigen is still unknown. Germline V gene sequence: CDR1 LNHDA, CDR2 SQIVND (reference sequence). CDR3 length equals 13 residues. The V end lost 5 bases, the J end lost 5 bases, and 11 bases lay between the germline ends. These data belong to a study of T cell responses to AZD1222 COVID-19 vaccine. Sequencing used immunoSEQ multiplex PCR; TCRdb keeps in-frame clones, though not all of them. The sample lists some 31,000 clones; 70% to 90% were seen once. Pooled together were second doses at about 4 or about 12 weeks. Whole-study results and caveats: Clonal diversity was possibly underestimated; the donors were predominantly white British and more often female. Variant regions that are unmutated are reportedly the target of nearly half of spike-specific TCRs.

Here the sequenced sample was peripheral blood, taken 28 days after the second AZD1222 dose. The rearrangement links TRBV19 to TRBJ2-3, with D unclear. The sequence derives from an adult who received the AZD1222 COVID-19 vaccine. CDR3 DNA sequence: TGTGCCAGTAGTTCTTCGAGTGGAGATACGCAGTATTTT. It codes for CASSSSSGDTQYF.